The entry below describes one TCR beta chain. Trimming cost V 2 bases and J 7 bases, with 15 bases left between them. This CDR3 is 15 amino acids long. Germline V gene sequence: CDR1 MDHEN, CDR2 SYDVKM. This record comes from a study of blood T cell repertoires in COVID-19. Whole-study context: Sources were T cells, B-cell-depleted T cells, or PBMCs; the material itself was cDNA or gDNA.

Using immunoSEQ multiplex PCR, the repertoire was profiled, and TCRdb retains in-frame clones only, with some absent. Of approximately 210,000 clones listed, 82% are singletons. Sequences were obtained from PBMCs or T cells enriched from blood (not recorded which). This clonotype was sampled from a man between 40 and 49 years old who had recovered from COVID-19. The chain carries TRBV28 and TRBJ1-5; D possibly corresponds to TRBD1 (5 bases). The CDR3 here is CASSLRQGDGQPQHF. The CDR3 bases are TGTGCCAGCAGTTTAAGGCAAGGGGATGGACAGCCCCAGCATTTT.